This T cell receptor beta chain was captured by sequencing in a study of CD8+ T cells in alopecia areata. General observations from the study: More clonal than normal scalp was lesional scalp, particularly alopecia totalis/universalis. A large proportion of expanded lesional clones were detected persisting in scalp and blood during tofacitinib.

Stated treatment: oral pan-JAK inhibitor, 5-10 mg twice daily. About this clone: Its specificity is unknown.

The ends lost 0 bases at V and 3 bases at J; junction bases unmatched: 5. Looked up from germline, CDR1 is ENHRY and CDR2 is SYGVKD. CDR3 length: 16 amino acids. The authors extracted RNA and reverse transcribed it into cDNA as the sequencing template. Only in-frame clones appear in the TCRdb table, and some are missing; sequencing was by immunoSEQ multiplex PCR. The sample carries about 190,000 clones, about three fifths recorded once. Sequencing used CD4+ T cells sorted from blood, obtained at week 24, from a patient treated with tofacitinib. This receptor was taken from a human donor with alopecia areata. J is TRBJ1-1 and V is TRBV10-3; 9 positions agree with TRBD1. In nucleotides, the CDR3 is TGTGCCATCAGTGAGTCAGGGGGACAGGGCTACACTGAAGCTTTCTTT. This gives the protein CAISESGGQGYTEAFF.